This TCR beta chain was sequenced in a study of blood T cell repertoires in COVID-19. Across the whole study: COVID-19 samples, acute and convalescent, were from the United States, Italy and Spain. Sources were T cells, B-cell-depleted T cells, or PBMCs; the material itself was cDNA or gDNA.

In the authors' workflow: Counts of nucleated cells, estimated from reference gene primer amplification, were obtained. TCRdb's table, derived via immunoSEQ multiplex PCR, lists solely in-frame clones and lacks some. V and J calls and clone size follow that table, whereas D and trimming were derived from the DNA. Seen here are just over 50,000 clones, more than 75% observed once, and the top ten hold around a sixth. Looked up from germline, CDR1 is LNHDA and CDR2 is SQIVND (reference sequence). V lost 2 bases to trimming and J lost 4 bases; unmatched junction nucleotides: 2. The CDR3 length is 15 residues.

This receptor was taken from a human donor with active COVID-19. The donor label of this sample is uncertain. Sample: peripheral blood. J is TRBJ2-3 and V is TRBV19; 11 nucleotides match TRBD1. This CDR3 reads CASSIPGQGADTQYF. In DNA, the CDR3 is TGTGCCAGTAGTATACCGGGACAGGGGGCAGATACGCAGTATTTT.